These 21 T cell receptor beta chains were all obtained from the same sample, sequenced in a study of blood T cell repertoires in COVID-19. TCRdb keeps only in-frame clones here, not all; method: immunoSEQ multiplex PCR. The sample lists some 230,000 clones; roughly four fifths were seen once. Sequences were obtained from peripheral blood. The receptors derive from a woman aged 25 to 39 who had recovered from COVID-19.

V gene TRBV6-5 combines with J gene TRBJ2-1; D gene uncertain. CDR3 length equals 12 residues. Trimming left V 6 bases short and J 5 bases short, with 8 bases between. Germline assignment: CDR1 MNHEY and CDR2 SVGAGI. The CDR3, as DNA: TGTGCCAGCAGACCCCGGGACAATGAGCAGTTCTTC. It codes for CASRPRDNEQFF.

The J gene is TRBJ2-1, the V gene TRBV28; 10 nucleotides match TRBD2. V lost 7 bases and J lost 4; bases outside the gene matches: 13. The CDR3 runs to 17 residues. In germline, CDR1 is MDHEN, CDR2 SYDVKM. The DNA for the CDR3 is TGTGCCAGCACTCCGTCCGGGGGACTAGCGAATTACAATGAGCAGTTCTTC. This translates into CASTPSGGLANYNEQFF.

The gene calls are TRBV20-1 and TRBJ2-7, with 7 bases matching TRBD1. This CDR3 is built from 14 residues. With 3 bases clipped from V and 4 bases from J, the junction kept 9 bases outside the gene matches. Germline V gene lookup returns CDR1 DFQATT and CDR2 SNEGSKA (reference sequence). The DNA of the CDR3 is TGCAGTGCTAGTTGGCAGGGGGAAGTGTACGAGCAGTACTTC. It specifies CSASWQGEVYEQYF.

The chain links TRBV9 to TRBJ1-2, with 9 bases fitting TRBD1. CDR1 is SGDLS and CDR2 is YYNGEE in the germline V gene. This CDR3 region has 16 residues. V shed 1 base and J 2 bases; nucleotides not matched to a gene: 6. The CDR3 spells CASSVFAGTGNYGYTF. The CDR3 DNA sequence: TGTGCCAGCAGCGTATTCGCCGGGACAGGGAACTATGGCTACACCTTC.

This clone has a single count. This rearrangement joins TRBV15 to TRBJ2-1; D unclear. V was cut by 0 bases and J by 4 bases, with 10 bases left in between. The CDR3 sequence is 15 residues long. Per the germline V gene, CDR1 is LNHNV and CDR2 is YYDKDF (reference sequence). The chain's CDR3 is CATSRDLASYNEQFF. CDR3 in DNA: TGTGCCACCAGCAGAGATCTCGCTAGTTACAATGAGCAGTTCTTC.

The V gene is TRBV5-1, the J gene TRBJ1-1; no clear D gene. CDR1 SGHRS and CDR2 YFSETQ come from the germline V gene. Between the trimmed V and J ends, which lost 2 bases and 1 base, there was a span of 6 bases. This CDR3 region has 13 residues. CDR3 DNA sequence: TGCGCCAGCAGCTTAATCCGGAACACTGAAGCTTTCTTT. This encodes CASSLIRNTEAFF.

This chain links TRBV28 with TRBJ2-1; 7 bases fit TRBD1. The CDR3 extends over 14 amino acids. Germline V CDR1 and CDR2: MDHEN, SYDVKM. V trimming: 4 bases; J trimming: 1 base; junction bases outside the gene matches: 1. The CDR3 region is CASSSTGSYNEQFF. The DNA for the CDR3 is TGTGCCAGCAGTTCGACAGGGTCCTACAATGAGCAGTTCTTC.

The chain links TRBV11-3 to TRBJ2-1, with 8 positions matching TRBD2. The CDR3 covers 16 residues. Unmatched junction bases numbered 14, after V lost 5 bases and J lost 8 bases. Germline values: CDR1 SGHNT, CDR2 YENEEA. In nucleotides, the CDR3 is TGTGCCAGCAGCCAGGGAGCGGGAGCCCCCCTTGATGAGCAGTTCTTC. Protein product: CASSQGAGAPLDEQFF.

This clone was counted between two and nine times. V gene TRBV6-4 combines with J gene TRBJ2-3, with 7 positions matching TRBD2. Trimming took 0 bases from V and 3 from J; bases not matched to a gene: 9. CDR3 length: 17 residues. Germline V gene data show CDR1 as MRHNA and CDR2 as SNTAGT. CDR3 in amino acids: CASSDSAGGRGTDTQYF. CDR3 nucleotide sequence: TGTGCCAGCAGTGACTCAGCTGGCGGGAGAGGGACAGATACGCAGTATTTT.

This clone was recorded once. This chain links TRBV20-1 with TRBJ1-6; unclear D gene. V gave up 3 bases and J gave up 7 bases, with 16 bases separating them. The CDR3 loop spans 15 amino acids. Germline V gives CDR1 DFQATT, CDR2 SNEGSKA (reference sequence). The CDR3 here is CSASLTPSLNSPLHF. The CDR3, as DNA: TGCAGTGCTAGTCTGACTCCGAGTTTGAATTCACCCCTCCACTTT.

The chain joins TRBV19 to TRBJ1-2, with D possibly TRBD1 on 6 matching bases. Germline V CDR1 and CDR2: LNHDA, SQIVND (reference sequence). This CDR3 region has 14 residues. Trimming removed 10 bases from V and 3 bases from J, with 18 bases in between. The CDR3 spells CATYRTTGYYGYTF. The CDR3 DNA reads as TGTGCCACCTATCGGACCACAGGGTACTATGGCTACACCTTC.

In nucleotides, the CDR3 is TGCGCCAGCAGGGGGCAATACACCGGGGAGCTGTTTTTT. Amino acid sequence: CASRGQYTGELFF. The chain links TRBV10-2 to TRBJ2-2, with D possibly being TRBD1 (5 bases). This CDR3 has 13 amino acids. Trimming cost V 6 bases and J 3 bases, with 8 bases left between them. Germline assignment: CDR1 WSHSY and CDR2 SAAADI.

CDR3 amino acids: CASSQEYSGSNEQFF. In nucleotides, the CDR3 is TGCGCCAGCAGCCAAGAGTATTCCGGGAGCAATGAGCAGTTCTTC. J is TRBJ2-1 and V is TRBV4-1; the D gene is possibly TRBD2 (6 bases). The germline CDR1 and CDR2 sequences are MGHRA and YSYEKL. The length of the CDR3 is 15 residues. The V end was cut by 0 bases, the J end by 6 bases, with 12 bases between.

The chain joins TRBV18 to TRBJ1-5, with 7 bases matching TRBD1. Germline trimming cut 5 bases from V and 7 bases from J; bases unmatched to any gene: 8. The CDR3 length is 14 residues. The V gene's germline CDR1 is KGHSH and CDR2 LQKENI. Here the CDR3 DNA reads TGTGCCAGCTCATCTGACAGGGTGGGACAGCCCCAGCATTTT. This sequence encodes CASSSDRVGQPQHF.

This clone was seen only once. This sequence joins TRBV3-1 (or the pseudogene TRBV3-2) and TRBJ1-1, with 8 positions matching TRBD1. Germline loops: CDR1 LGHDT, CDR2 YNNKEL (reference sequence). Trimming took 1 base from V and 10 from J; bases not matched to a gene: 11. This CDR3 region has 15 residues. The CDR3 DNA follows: TGTGCCAGCAGCCAAGCCGACAGACAGGGGATAGGAGCTTTCTTT. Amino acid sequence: CASSQADRQGIGAFF.

The CDR3: CASSGSGPYEQYF. DNA for the CDR3: TGTGCCAGTAGTGGGTCGGGTCCCTACGAGCAGTACTTC. The chain joins TRBV19 to TRBJ2-7, with D uncertain. The V gene's germline CDR1 is LNHDA and CDR2 SQIVND (reference sequence). CDR3 size: 13 residues. Trimming pared 5 bases from V and 2 bases from J, leaving 10 bases between.

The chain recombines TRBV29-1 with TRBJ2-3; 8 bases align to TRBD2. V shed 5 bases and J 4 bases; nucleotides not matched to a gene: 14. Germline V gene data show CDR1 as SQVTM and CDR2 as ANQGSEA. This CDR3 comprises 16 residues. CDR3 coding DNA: TGCAGCGTTAAAGGGGGGAGCGGGAGTATTCCAGATACGCAGTATTTT. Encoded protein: CSVKGGSGSIPDTQYF.

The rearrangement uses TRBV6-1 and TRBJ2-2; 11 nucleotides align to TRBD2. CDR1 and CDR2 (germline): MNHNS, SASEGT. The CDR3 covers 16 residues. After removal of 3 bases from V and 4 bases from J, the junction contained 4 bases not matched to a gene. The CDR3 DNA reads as TGTGCCAGCAGTGACACCGGGACTAGCGGCACCGGGGAGCTGTTTTTT. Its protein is CASSDTGTSGTGELFF.

Here the CDR3 reads CASRAGLAGYEQYF. CDR3 coding DNA: TGTGCCAGTAGGGCGGGACTAGCGGGCTACGAGCAGTACTTC. The rearrangement joins TRBV19 to TRBJ2-7; 12 bases match TRBD2. The V segment lost 6 bases and the J segment 3 bases; nucleotides outside the gene matches: 3. Germline V gene data show CDR1 as LNHDA and CDR2 as SQIVND (reference sequence). The CDR3 is made up of 14 amino acids.

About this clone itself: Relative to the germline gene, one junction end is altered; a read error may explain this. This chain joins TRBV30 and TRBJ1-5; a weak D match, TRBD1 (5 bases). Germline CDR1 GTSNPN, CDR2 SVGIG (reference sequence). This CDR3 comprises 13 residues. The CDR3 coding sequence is TGTACCTGGAGTGTAGGGGAAAGACAGCCCCAGCATTTT. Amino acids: CTWSVGERQPQHF.

Here the CDR3 reads CASRPGTSGPYEQYF. The DNA of the CDR3 is TGTGCCAGCAGACCCGGGACTAGCGGCCCCTACGAGCAGTACTTC. The chain uses TRBV28 and TRBJ2-7, with 11 nucleotides matching TRBD2. This CDR3 spans 15 amino acids. Germline V CDR1 and CDR2: MDHEN, SYDVKM. V was clipped by 6 bases and J by 2 bases; unmatched bases: 6.